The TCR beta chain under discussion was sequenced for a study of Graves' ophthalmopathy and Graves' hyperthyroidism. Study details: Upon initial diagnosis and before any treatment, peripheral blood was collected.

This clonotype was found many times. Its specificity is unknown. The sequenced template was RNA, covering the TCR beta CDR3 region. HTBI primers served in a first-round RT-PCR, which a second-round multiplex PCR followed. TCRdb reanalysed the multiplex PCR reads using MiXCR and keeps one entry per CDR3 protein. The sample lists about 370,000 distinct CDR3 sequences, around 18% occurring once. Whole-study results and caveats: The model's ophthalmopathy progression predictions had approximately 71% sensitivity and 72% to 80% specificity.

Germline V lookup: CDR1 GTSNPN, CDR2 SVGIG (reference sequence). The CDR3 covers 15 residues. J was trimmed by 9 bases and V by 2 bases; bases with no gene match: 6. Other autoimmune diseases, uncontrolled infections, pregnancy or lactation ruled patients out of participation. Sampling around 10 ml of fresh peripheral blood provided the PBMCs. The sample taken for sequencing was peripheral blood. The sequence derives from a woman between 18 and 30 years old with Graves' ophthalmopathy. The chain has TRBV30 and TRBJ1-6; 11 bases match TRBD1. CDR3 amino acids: CAWSFTGTGGSPLHF. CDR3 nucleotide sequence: TGTGCCTGGAGTTTCACCGGGACAGGGGGTTCACCCCTCCACTTT.